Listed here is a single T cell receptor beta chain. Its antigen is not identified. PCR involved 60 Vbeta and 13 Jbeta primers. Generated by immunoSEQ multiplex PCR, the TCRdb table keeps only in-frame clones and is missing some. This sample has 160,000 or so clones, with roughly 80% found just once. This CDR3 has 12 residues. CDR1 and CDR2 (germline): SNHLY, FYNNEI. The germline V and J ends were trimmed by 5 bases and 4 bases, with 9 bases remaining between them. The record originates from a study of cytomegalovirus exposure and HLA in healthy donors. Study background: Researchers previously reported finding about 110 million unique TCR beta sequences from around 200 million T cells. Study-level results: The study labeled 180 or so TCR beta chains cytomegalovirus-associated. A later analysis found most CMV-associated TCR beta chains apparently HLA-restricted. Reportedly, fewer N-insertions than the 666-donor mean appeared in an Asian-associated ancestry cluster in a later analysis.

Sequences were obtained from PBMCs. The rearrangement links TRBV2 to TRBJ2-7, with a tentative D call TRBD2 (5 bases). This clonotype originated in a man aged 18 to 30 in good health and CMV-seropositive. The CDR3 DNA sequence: TGTGCCAGCAGTCGGACTTATTACGAGCAGTACTTC. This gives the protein CASSRTYYEQYF. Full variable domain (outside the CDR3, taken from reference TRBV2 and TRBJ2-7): EPEVTQTPSHQVTQMGQEVILRCVPISNHLYFYWYRQILGQKVEFLVSFYNNEISEKSEIFDDQFSVERPDGSNFTLKIRSTKLEDSAMYFCASSRTYYEQYFGPGTRLTVT.